The sample holds many counts of the clone carrying this TCR beta chain. TCR cDNA, made by 5'RACE template switching, carried an added universal primer site and UMIs. TCRdb processed the 5' RACE reads anew with MiXCR; each CDR3 protein has one entry. The sample has roughly 150,000 distinct CDR3 sequences; approximately 6.8% are singletons. The entry originates in a study of T cells after yellow fever vaccination. Germline V gene lookup returns CDR1 SGHRS and CDR2 YFSETQ. Trimming cost V 3 bases and J 4 bases, with 13 bases left between them. This CDR3 spans 14 amino acids. The sequencing here drew on CD4+ T cells sorted from PBMCs, taken around 5 days after the first yellow fever vaccination. This TCR was sampled from a man younger than 35 who received the YFV17D yellow fever vaccine. The genes are TRBV5-1 and TRBJ1-1; D may be TRBD1 (5 bases). CDR3 bases: TGCGCCAGCAGCTATGGGCAGGGAGGCACTGAAGCTTTCTTT. Protein sequence: CASSYGQGGTEAFF.